This TCR beta chain was retrieved from a study of blood T cell repertoires in COVID-19 (TCRdb year 2020). Concerning the study at large: Samples covering the acute and convalescent phases of COVID-19 were provided by collaborators in the United States, Italy and Spain. The dataset comprised deeply sampled blood TCRbeta repertoires from subjects exposed to, actively infected with, or recovered from COVID-19. HLA class I and class II types, where available, came from metadata supplied by the sample provider rather than from assay-based typing. The prospective study material was composed of cDNA or gDNA derived from T cells, B-cell-depleted T cells, or PBMCs. Sample metadata almost always included a de-identified subject ID, COVID-19 status, age in years and sex. The repertoires were released in a freely available public database intended as a resource for research on the immune response to SARS-CoV-2. Samples came from the ongoing ImmuneRACE study (first 160 participants) plus 1,254 subjects from 6 global collaborators.

Collaborating institutions collected whole blood in K2EDTA tubes following their own protocols. For TCRbeta analysis, collaborator samples were shipped as frozen whole blood, as isolated PBMCs, or as DNA extracted from either sample type. TCRbeta CDR3 regions were amplified from genomic DNA using the immunoSEQ Assay, a bias-controlled multiplex PCR. From the authors' description of their analysis: The number of nucleated cells in each sample was estimated by amplification of reference gene primers within the assay. To quantify the absolute abundance of each unique TCRbeta CDR3 rearrangement, sequence reads were collapsed and filtered. For each sample, productive Simpson clonality was calculated as the square root of Simpson's diversity index over productive rearrangements. Imported from immuneACCESS, the table was reduced by TCRdb to in-frame sequences with V and J called. These copies leave out some clones; in studies compared against another copy, an unresolved V gene accounts for under half, and the cause of the remainder is not known. That table is the source of V, J and clone size, and D and trimming were worked out from the DNA. The sample table contains about 14,000 clones; only one count was recorded for around nine tenths of them. Roughly 17% of the sample comes from the top ten.

Study-level results and caveats: Clinical and demographic metadata were provided uncurated, with the amount varying by source and participant.

In the case of this clone: Its antigen is unknown. No quality values exist for individual bases; no much larger clone is one base distant.

The sequence came from a human donor with active COVID-19. The donor label of this sample is uncertain. What was sequenced was peripheral blood.

The CDR3 sequence is CASSRFPKTGSLNTEAFF. The DNA reads TGTGCCAGCAGCCGATTCCCCAAAACAGGGTCTCTGAACACTGAAGCTTTCTTT. This receptor chain uses TRBV3-1 (or the pseudogene TRBV3-2) and TRBJ1-1; matching of 6 bases hints at TRBD1 as the D gene. CDR1 and CDR2, per the germline V gene (reference sequence), are LGHDT and YNNKEL. V is cut by 4 bases and J by 0 bases, and the space between the germline ends is 21 bases. Reading from cysteine to phenylalanine, the CDR3 counts 18 amino acids. Just the 54-base CDR3 DNA is kept, in frame starting at base 1.